Below, 19 T cell receptor beta chains from the same sample are listed, as sequenced in a study of CXCR3-negative and CXCR3-positive naive CD8 T cells. TRB cDNA libraries were made by UMI-labeled 5' RACE. TCRdb reprocessed the 5' RACE reads, with one entry per CDR3 protein and no DNA. The sample yields 90,000 to 100,000 distinct CDR3 sequences, of which the top ten take up about 1.5%. Sequenced sample: naive CXCR3- CD8+ T cells from blood. Subset indicated: CD45RO-CCR7+CD27+CD95- naive CD8+ T cells lacking CXCR3 (TNR3-). These receptors came from a human donor in good health. Some clones in this sample may be carry-over from other donors' samples.

The chain couples TRBV7-9 to TRBJ2-5; TCRdb outputs TRBD1, but without DNA this stays unchecked. This CDR3 is built from 11 residues. Per the germline V gene, CDR1 is SEHNR and CDR2 is FQNEAQ (reference sequence). This CDR3 reads CASSSPGDQYF.

This chain connects TRBV6-2 or TRBV6-3 to TRBJ2-3; TCRdb's D call, TRBD2, is unchecked because there is no DNA. The CDR3 runs to 17 residues. Per the germline V gene, CDR1 is MNHEY and CDR2 is SVGEGT. CDR3 sequence reads: CASSYPGLAGSTDTQYF.

This CDR3 is CASSAVTYNEQFF. The chain employs TRBV28 and TRBJ2-1. Germline-derived CDR1 and CDR2 are MDHEN and SYDVKM. The CDR3 runs to 13 residues.

This chain joins TRBV4-1 and TRBJ2-5; with no DNA, the TCRdb D assignment of TRBD1 cannot be verified. The CDR3 length is 14 residues. Germline lookup yields CDR1 MGHRA and CDR2 YSYEKL. CDR3: CASSQAQGDGTQYF.

The chain couples TRBV27 to TRBJ1-6. Per germline, CDR1 MNHEY and CDR2 SMNVEV (reference sequence). The CDR3 is made up of 16 amino acids. This chain's CDR3 is CASSPLLGGGTSPLHF.

This sequence joins TRBV20-1 and TRBJ2-2; the D call of TRBD1 rests on TCRdb alone, since no DNA is present to check it. CDR3 length: 17 residues. Germline CDR1 DFQATT, CDR2 SNEGSKA (reference sequence). The CDR3 here is CSARSRVGQGALGELFF.

The CDR3 spells CSVLHDSYEQYF. The V gene is TRBV29-1, the J gene TRBJ2-7. From germline, CDR1 is SQVTM and CDR2 ANQGSEA. The CDR3 consists of 12 residues.

The J gene is TRBJ2-4, the V gene TRBV28; TCRdb indicates TRBD1, and absent DNA this call remains unverified. The CDR3 spans 13 residues. The germline V gene encodes CDR1 MDHEN and CDR2 SYDVKM. The CDR3 here is CASTGEAKNIQYF. The whole variable domain, remainder taken from reference TRBV28 and TRBJ2-4, is DVKVTQSSRYLVKRTGEKVFLECVQDMDHENMFWYRQDPGLGLRLIYFSYDVKMKEKGDIPEGYSVSREKKERFSLILESASTNQTSMYLCASTGEAKNIQYFGAGTRLSVL.

This chain joins TRBV29-1 and TRBJ2-3; TCRdb calls TRBD1, which cannot be checked without DNA. Germline values: CDR1 SQVTM, CDR2 ANQGSEA. CDR3 size: 15 residues. The CDR3 region is CSVEGGKVLADTQYF.

The genes are TRBV28 and TRBJ2-2; TCRdb gives TRBD1 as the D gene, but with no DNA this cannot be confirmed. The germline V gene has CDR1 MDHEN and CDR2 SYDVKM. This CDR3 contains 14 residues. CDR3 region: CASRYQTGPGELFF.

The chain is built from TRBV12-3 or TRBV12-4 and TRBJ2-1; TCRdb designates TRBD1, a call that cannot be tested without DNA. The CDR3 spans 15 residues. CDR3 protein: CASSFDPGVYNEQFF.

This chain links TRBV29-1 with TRBJ2-7; the TCRdb call, TRBD1, lacks DNA for checking. The CDR3 contains 13 residues. Germline-derived CDR1 and CDR2 are SQVTM and ANQGSEA. The chain's CDR3 is CSVRGTGGWEQYF.

The rearrangement joins TRBV29-1 to TRBJ2-7; TCRdb indicates TRBD1, and absent DNA this call remains unverified. Germline lookup yields CDR1 SQVTM and CDR2 ANQGSEA. The CDR3 contains 13 residues. CDR3 residues: CSVTWDSSYEQYF.

The rearrangement joins TRBV12-3 or TRBV12-4 to TRBJ2-1. The CDR3 runs 14 residues. CDR3 sequence: CASSEAGSRNEQFF.

The chain couples TRBV12-3 or TRBV12-4 to TRBJ2-3. The CDR3 length is 12 residues. This CDR3 is CASSLITDTQYF.

V and J are TRBV4-3 and TRBJ2-7; TCRdb calls TRBD1, which cannot be checked without DNA. Germline CDR1 reads LGHNA; CDR2 reads YSLEER. There are 15 residues in the CDR3. CDR3 loop: CASSQDSSGGYEQYF.

The chain joins TRBV19 to TRBJ2-1. This CDR3 has 14 amino acids. Germline CDR1 LNHDA, CDR2 SQIVND (reference sequence). The CDR3 sequence is CASSPSYGDHEQFF.

The V call is TRBV29-1, the J call TRBJ2-3. This CDR3 contains 14 residues. Germline CDR1 reads SQVTM; CDR2 reads ANQGSEA. This chain's CDR3 is CSVEDRQATDTQYF.

The chain uses TRBV28 and TRBJ2-7. Germline V gene sequence: CDR1 MDHEN, CDR2 SYDVKM. The CDR3 loop spans 11 amino acids. The CDR3 is CASSLNYEQYF.